This T cell receptor (beta chain) derives from a study of identical twins. This CDR3 is 15 amino acids long. In germline, CDR1 is SEHNR, CDR2 FQNEAQ (reference sequence). V lost 5 bases and J 3 bases, leaving 13 bases between the germline ends. This clonotype appeared a few times. Among all donors, each was a healthy Caucasian. Unique molecular identifiers were present on the cDNA, which also gained a universal primer site by template switching. TCRdb reprocessed the 5' RACE reads via MiXCR and lists one record per CDR3 protein. The sample has 200,000 to 300,000 distinct CDR3 sequences, 12% seen once. The sample also formed part of further work on yellow fever vaccine responses in identical twins. This second report adds: Twins reportedly appeared to share part of their vaccine T cell response while keeping part individual.

This chain links TRBV7-9 with TRBJ2-2, with D possibly TRBD1 on 6 matching bases. Input material: memory (CD45RO+) T cells sorted from blood. The TCR comes from a woman under 30 in good health. CDR3 loop: CASSPKRGYTGELFF. CDR3 nucleotide sequence: TGTGCCAGCAGCCCCAAAAGGGGGTACACCGGGGAGCTGTTTTTT.